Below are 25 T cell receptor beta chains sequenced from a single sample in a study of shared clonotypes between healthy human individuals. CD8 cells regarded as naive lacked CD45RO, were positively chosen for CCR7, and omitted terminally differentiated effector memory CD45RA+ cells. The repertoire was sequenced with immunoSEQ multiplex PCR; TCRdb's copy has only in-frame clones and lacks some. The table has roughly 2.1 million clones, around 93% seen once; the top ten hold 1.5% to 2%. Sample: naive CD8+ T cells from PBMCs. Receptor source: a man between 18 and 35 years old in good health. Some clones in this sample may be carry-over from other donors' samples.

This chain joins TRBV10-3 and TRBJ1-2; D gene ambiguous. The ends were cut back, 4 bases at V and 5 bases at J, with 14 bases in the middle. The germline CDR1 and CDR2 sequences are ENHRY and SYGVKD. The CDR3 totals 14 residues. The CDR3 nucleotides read TGTGCCATCAGTGGGTTTACTGGGGTGTATGGCTACACCTTC. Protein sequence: CAISGFTGVYGYTF.

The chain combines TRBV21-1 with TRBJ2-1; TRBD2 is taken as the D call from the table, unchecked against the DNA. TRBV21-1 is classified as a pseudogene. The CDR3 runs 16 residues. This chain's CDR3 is CASSKGGGGWYNEQFF. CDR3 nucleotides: TGTGCCAGCAGCAAAGGGGGGGGAGGCTGGTACAATGAGCAGTTCTTC.

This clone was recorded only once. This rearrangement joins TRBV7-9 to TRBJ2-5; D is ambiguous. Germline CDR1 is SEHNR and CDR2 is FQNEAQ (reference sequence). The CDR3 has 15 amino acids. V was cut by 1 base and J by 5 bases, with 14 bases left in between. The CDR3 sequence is CASSLGGYPMETQYF. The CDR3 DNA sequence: TGTGCCAGCAGCTTAGGTGGATACCCTATGGAGACCCAGTACTTC.

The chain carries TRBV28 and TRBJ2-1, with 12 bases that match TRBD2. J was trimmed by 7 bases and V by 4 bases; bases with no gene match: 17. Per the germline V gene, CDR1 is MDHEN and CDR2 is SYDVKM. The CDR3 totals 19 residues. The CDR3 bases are TGTGCCAGCAGTTCCTCCCCTCTATGGGCTAGCGGGAGGGATAATGAGCAGTTCTTC. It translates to CASSSSPLWASGRDNEQFF.

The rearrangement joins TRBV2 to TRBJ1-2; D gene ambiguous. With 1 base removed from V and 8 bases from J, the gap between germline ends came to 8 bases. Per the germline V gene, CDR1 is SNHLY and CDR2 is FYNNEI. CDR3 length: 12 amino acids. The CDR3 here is CASSEGGLGYTF. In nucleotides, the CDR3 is TGTGCCAGCAGTGAAGGTGGCTTGGGCTACACCTTC.

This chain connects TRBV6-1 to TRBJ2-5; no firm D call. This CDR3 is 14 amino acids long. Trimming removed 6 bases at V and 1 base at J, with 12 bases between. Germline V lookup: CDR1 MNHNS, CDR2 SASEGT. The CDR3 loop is CASSGPTVQETQYF. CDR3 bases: TGTGCCAGCAGCGGGCCCACCGTCCAAGAGACCCAGTACTTC.

CDR3 coding DNA: TGCGCCAGCAGCCAAGATGAGCCTAGCGACAAAGAGACCCAGTACTTC. Translated, it gives CASSQDEPSDKETQYF. This chain links TRBV4-3 with TRBJ2-5, with a possible D match to TRBD2 (6 bases). The CDR3 spans 16 residues. The V and J ends lost 0 bases and 3 bases respectively, with 14 bases between them. Germline V gene sequence: CDR1 LGHNA, CDR2 YSLEER.

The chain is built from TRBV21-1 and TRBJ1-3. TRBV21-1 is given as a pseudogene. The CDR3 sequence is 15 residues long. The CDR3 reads CASSKVRSSGNTIYF. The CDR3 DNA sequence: TGTGCCAGCAGCAAAGTTCGGAGCTCTGGAAACACCATATATTTT.

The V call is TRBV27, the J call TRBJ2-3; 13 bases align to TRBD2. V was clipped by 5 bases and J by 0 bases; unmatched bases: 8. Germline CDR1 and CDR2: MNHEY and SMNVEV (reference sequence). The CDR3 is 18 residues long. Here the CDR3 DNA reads TGTGCCAGCAGTCCCCGGACTAGCGGGAGTCCGAGCACAGATACGCAGTATTTT. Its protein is CASSPRTSGSPSTDTQYF.

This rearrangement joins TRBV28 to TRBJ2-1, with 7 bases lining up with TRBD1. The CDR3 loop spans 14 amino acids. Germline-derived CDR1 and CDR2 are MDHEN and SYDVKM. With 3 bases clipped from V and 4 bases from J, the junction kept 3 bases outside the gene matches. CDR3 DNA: TGTGCCAGCAGTTTGGAACAGGGGTACAATGAGCAGTTCTTC. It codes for CASSLEQGYNEQFF.

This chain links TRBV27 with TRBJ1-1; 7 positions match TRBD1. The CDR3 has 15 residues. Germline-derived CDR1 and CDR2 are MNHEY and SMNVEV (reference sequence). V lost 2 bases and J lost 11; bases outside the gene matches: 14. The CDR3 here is CASSLKVGRGQGAFF. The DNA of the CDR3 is TGTGCCAGCAGTTTAAAAGTAGGGAGGGGGCAAGGGGCTTTCTTT.

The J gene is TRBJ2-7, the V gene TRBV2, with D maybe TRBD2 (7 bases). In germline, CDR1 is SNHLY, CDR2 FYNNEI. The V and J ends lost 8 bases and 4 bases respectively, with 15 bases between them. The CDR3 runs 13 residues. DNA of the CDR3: TGTGCCAGCGAGGGGGGGACGGCATACGAGCAGTACTTC. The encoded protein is CASEGGTAYEQYF.

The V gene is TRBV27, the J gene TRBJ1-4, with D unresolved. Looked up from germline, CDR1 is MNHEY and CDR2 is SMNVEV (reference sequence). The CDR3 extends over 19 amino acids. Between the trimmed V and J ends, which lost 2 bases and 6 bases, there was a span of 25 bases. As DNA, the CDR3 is TGTGCCAGCAGTTTAAATAACCTGGCAGGTAGAAGATTCGATGAAAAACTGTTTTTT. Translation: CASSLNNLAGRRFDEKLFF.

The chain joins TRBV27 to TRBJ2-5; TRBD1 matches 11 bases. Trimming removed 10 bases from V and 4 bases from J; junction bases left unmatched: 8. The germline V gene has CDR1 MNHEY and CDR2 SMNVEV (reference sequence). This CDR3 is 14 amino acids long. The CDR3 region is CATTRTGGRETQYF. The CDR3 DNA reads TGTGCCACCACAAGGACAGGGGGCCGAGAGACCCAGTACTTC.

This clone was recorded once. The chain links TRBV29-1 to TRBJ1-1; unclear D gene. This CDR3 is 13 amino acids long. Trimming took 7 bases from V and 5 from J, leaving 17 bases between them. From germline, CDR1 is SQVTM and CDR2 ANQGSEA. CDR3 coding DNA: TGCAGCGCGCCCCGGCAGCCTCCGACTGAAGCTTTCTTT. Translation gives CSAPRQPPTEAFF.

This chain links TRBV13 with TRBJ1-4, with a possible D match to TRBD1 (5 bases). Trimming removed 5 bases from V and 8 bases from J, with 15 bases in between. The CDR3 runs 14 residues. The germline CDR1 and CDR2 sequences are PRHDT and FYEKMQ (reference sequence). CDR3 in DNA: TGTGCCAGCAGCCCCCGGGGGGAAGGAGAAAAACTGTTTTTT. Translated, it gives CASSPRGEGEKLFF.

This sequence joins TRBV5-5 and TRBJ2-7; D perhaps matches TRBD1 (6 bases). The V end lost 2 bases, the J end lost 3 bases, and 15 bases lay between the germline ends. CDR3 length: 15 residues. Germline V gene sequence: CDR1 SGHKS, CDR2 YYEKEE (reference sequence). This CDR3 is CASSLTRGWVYEQYF. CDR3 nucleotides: TGTGCCAGCAGCTTAACCAGGGGATGGGTCTACGAGCAGTACTTC.

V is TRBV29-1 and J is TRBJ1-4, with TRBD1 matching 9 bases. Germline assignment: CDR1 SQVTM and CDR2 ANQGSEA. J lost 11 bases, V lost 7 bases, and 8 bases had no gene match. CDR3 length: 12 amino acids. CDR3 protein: CSALRQGEKLFF. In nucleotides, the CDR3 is TGCAGCGCCCTCAGACAGGGGGAGAAACTGTTTTTT.

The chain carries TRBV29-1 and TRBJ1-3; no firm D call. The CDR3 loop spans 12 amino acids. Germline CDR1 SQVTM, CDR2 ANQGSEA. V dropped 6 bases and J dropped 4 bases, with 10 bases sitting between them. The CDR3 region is CSVLTGGNTIYF. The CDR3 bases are TGCAGCGTCCTGACGGGGGGAAACACCATATATTTT.

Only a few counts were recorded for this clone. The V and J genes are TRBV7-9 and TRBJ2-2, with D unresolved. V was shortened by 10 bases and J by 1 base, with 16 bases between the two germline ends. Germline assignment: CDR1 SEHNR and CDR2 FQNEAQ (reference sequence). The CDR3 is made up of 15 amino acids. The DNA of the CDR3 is TGTGCCACCGCAGAGTGGCCAGAGAACACCGGGGAGCTGTTTTTT. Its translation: CATAEWPENTGELFF.

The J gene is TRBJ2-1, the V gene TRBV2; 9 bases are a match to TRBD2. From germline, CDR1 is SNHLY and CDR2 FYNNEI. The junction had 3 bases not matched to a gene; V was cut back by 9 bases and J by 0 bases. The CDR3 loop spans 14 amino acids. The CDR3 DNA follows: TGTGCCAGAGAAGCGGGAGGCTCCTACAATGAGCAGTTCTTC. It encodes CAREAGGSYNEQFF.

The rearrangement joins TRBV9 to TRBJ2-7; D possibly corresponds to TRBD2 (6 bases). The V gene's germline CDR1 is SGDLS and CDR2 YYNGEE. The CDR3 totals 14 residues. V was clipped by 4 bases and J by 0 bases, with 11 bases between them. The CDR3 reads CASSTGDSSYEQYF. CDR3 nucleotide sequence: TGTGCCAGCAGCACCGGGGACTCCTCCTACGAGCAGTACTTC. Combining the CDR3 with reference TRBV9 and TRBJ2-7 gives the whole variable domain DSGVTQTPKHLITATGQRVTLRCSPRSGDLSVYWYQQSLDQGLQFLIQYYNGEERAKGNILERFSAQQFPDLHSELNLSSLELGDSALYFCASSTGDSSYEQYFGPGTRLTVT.

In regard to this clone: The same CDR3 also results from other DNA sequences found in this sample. As DNA, the CDR3 is TGTGCCAGTAGTATTAGGGGCAGGGGTGGCGACGAGCAGTACTTC. Translated, it gives CASSIRGRGGDEQYF. This chain joins TRBV19 and TRBJ2-7, with D possibly being TRBD1 (6 bases). The CDR3 spans 15 residues. Germline V gene data show CDR1 as LNHDA and CDR2 as SQIVND (reference sequence). The germline V and J ends were trimmed by 3 bases and 5 bases, with 17 bases remaining between them.

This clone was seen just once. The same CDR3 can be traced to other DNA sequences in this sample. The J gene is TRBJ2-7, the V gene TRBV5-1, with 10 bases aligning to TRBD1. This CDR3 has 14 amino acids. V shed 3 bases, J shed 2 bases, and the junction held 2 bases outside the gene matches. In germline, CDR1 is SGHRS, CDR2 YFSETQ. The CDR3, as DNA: TGCGCCAGCAGCTATGGACAGGGGGCCTACGAGCAGTACTTC. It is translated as CASSYGQGAYEQYF.

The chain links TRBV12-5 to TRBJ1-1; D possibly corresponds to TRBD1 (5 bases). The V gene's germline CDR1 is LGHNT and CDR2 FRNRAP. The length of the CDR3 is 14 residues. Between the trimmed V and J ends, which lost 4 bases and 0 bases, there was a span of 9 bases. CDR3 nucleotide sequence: TGTGCTAGTGGTTATCAGGGTGTGAACACTGAAGCTTTCTTT. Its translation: CASGYQGVNTEAFF.